The 8 T cell receptor beta chains listed next were all sequenced from one sample in a study of spatial heterogeneity in lung cancer. TCRdb processed the 5' RACE reads anew with MiXCR; each CDR3 protein has one entry. This table has about 43,000 distinct CDR3 sequences, more than 20% appearing once. This sample's time point: blood at routine non-recurrence follow-up after resection. This specimen was PBMCs, taken at follow-up. The receptors here all came from a female donor with early-stage non-small cell lung cancer.

The chain carries TRBV12-3 or TRBV12-4 and TRBJ2-7; D assignment may be TRBD1 or TRBD2 (5 bases each). V shed 7 bases and J shed 6 bases, with 16 bases lying between them. The CDR3 has 13 amino acids. The CDR3 nucleotides read TGTGCCAGCACCCCAACAAATGGGGGCGAGCAGTACTTC. It is translated as CASTPTNGGEQYF.

This clonotype was counted many times. The chain couples TRBV11-2 to TRBJ2-7; D perhaps matches TRBD2 (6 bases). The V gene's germline CDR1 is SGHAT and CDR2 FQNNGV. Trimming removed 4 bases at V and 6 bases at J, with 13 bases between. The CDR3 spans 13 residues. CDR3 DNA sequence: TGTGCCAGCAGCTCCGATTTGGAGGGCGAGCAGTACGTC. It translates to CASSSDLEGEQYV.

The sample holds a few counts of this clonotype. The CDR3 sequence: CATTFGGRDQNEQFF. The CDR3, as DNA: TGTGCCACCACTTTTGGGGGAAGGGACCAGAATGAGCAGTTCTTC. The chain combines TRBV3-1 with TRBJ2-1; the D gene could be TRBD1 or TRBD2 (5 bases each). The V gene lost 10 bases and the J gene lost 7 bases, with 23 bases spanning the gap. This CDR3 is built from 15 residues. CDR1 is LGHDT, CDR2 YNNKEL, per germline (reference sequence).

There are many counts of this clonotype. This chain links TRBV14 with TRBJ2-1; D assignment may be TRBD1 or TRBD2 (6 bases each). The CDR3 has 14 amino acids. Germline-derived CDR1 and CDR2 are SGHDN and FVKESK. The V end was cut by 6 bases, the J end by 7 bases, with 16 bases between. CDR3 protein: CASRTTWGANEQFF. In nucleotides, the CDR3 is TGTGCCAGCAGAACCACGTGGGGGGCGAATGAGCAGTTCTTC.

The chain combines TRBV16 with TRBJ2-1, with TRBD2 identical over 9 bases. Germline V gene sequence: CDR1 KGHSY, CDR2 FQNENV. The CDR3 length is 17 residues. V was clipped by 1 base and J by 4 bases; unmatched bases: 8. CDR3 bases: TGTGCCAGCAGCCAATTGTTTACGACTAGCGGATACAATGAGCAGTTCTTC. It encodes CASSQLFTTSGYNEQFF.

This clonotype occurred once. This clone may be a read error of a much larger clone one base away. The genes are TRBV2 and TRBJ2-1, with 9 bases fitting TRBD2. From germline, CDR1 is SNHLY and CDR2 FYNNEI. Losses at the gene ends were 2 bases for V and 0 bases for J; bases not matched to a gene: 2. The CDR3 is made up of 16 amino acids. The CDR3 region has the DNA TGTGCCAGCAGTGAATTGCGGGGGGGCTCCTACAATGAGCAGTTCTTC. Translation: CASSELRGGSYNEQFF.

This chain links TRBV7-8 with TRBJ1-1, with D unclear. Germline-derived CDR1 and CDR2 are SGHVS and FQNEAQ. V lost 5 bases to trimming and J lost 4 bases, with 8 bases between them. The CDR3 loop spans 12 amino acids. CDR3 amino acids: CASSGRSTEAFF. The CDR3 bases are TGTGCCAGCAGCGGCCGCAGCACTGAAGCTTTCTTT.

This chain joins TRBV25-1 and TRBJ2-7; no firm D call. The CDR3 loop spans 12 amino acids. Per the germline V gene, CDR1 is MGHDK and CDR2 is SYGVNS. V lost 5 bases and J lost 6, with 11 bases in between. CDR3 bases: TGTGCCAGCAGTCTAGGGAAACGCGAGCAGTACGTC. It specifies CASSLGKREQYV.